The 24 T cell receptor beta chains below all came from one sample that was sequenced in a study of cytomegalovirus exposure and HLA in healthy donors. Measured with immunoSEQ multiplex PCR; TCRdb has only the in-frame clones, and not every one. The sample lists some 140,000 clones, over 80% occurring once. Material for sequencing was PBMCs. The receptor set was obtained from a woman aged 30 to 39 in good health and CMV-seropositive.

V is TRBV27 and J is TRBJ2-2; 7 bases fit TRBD2. V shed 3 bases, J shed 7 bases, and the junction held 2 bases outside the gene matches. Germline CDR1 is MNHEY and CDR2 is SMNVEV (reference sequence). The CDR3 runs to 13 residues. CDR3 coding DNA: TGTGCCAGCAGTTTGGGGGGGATCGGGGAGCTGTTTTTT. It translates to CASSLGGIGELFF.

The V gene is TRBV25-1, the J gene TRBJ2-3; 13 bases are shared with TRBD2. The CDR3 sequence is 15 residues long. Germline CDR1 MGHDK, CDR2 SYGVNS. V was pared by 5 bases and J by 4 bases, with 3 bases of the junction left unmatched. This chain's CDR3 is CASSYGLAGADTQYF. In DNA form, the CDR3 reads TGTGCCAGCAGTTATGGACTAGCGGGGGCAGATACGCAGTATTTT.

The gene calls are TRBV2 and TRBJ1-1; perhaps TRBD1 as D (6 bases). Germline V gives CDR1 SNHLY, CDR2 FYNNEI. CDR3 length: 14 residues. V was trimmed by 4 bases and J by 10 bases, leaving 19 bases between them. CDR3 loop: CASSVHREGGVAFF. The CDR3 DNA follows: TGTGCCAGCAGTGTACACAGGGAGGGGGGCGTAGCTTTCTTT.

This sequence joins TRBV7-9 and TRBJ1-2; D is perhaps TRBD1 (5 bases). V was clipped by 5 bases and J by 2 bases, with 18 bases between them. Germline assignment: CDR1 SEHNR and CDR2 FQNEAQ (reference sequence). CDR3 length equals 16 residues. CDR3 DNA: TGTGCCAGCAGCCCTCTCTTAAGTGACAGAAACTATGGCTACACCTTC. It codes for CASSPLLSDRNYGYTF.

V is TRBV6-6 and J is TRBJ2-7; 8 bases are shared with TRBD1. Per the germline V gene, CDR1 is MNHNY and CDR2 is SVGAGI (reference sequence). The CDR3 has 16 amino acids. With V trimmed by 0 bases and J by 1 base, 5 bases remained unmatched. CDR3: CASSYSSGQGSYEQYF. The CDR3 DNA follows: TGTGCCAGCAGTTACTCGAGCGGACAGGGTTCCTACGAGCAGTACTTC.

This sequence joins TRBV5-1 and TRBJ2-5; 7 bases map to TRBD2. Looked up from germline, CDR1 is SGHRS and CDR2 is YFSETQ. J lost 3 bases, V lost 4 bases, and 6 bases had no gene match. The CDR3 has 14 amino acids. The CDR3 DNA is TGCGCCAGCAGCGGGGAGGGCCGCGAAGAGACCCAGTACTTC. This gives the protein CASSGEGREETQYF.

The chain employs TRBV28 and TRBJ1-5; TRBD1 might be the D (6 bases). Germline V gene lookup returns CDR1 MDHEN and CDR2 SYDVKM. The CDR3 is 18 residues long. V was clipped by 5 bases and J by 2 bases, with 22 bases between them. The CDR3 DNA sequence: TGTGCCAGCAGTCCCACCGCTAGACAGGTTTATGGCAATCAGCCCCAGCATTTT. It yields the protein CASSPTARQVYGNQPQHF. Filled out from reference TRBV28 and TRBJ1-5, the complete variable domain reads DVKVTQSSRYLVKRTGEKVFLECVQDMDHENMFWYRQDPGLGLRLIYFSYDVKMKEKGDIPEGYSVSREKKERFSLILESASTNQTSMYLCASSPTARQVYGNQPQHFGDGTRLSIL.

The rearrangement joins TRBV2 to TRBJ2-2; TRBD2 agrees at 7 bases. The CDR3 loop spans 14 amino acids. Unmatched junction bases numbered 7, after V lost 8 bases and J lost 4 bases. Germline CDR1 reads SNHLY; CDR2 reads FYNNEI. CDR3 protein: CASGGRGSTGELFF. CDR3 nucleotides: TGTGCCAGCGGCGGGCGGGGGTCCACCGGGGAGCTGTTTTTT.

This chain joins TRBV5-4 and TRBJ1-1; 9 bases fit TRBD1. Germline V lookup: CDR1 SGHNT, CDR2 YYREEE (reference sequence). This CDR3 region has 16 residues. The ends lost 0 bases at V and 4 bases at J; junction bases unmatched: 7. The DNA of the CDR3 is TGTGCCAGCAGCTTGGCGGGGACAGGGAAGGGCACTGAAGCTTTCTTT. It encodes CASSLAGTGKGTEAFF.

The chain links TRBV5-1 to TRBJ2-2, with a weak D call TRBD1 (6 bases). Per the germline V gene, CDR1 is SGHRS and CDR2 is YFSETQ. This CDR3 comprises 15 residues. V was trimmed by 4 bases and J by 0 bases, leaving 10 bases between them. The chain's CDR3 is CASSPGQTNTGELFF. CDR3 nucleotide sequence: TGCGCCAGCAGCCCCGGACAGACGAACACCGGGGAGCTGTTTTTT.

The chain is built from TRBV9 and TRBJ2-7; possibly TRBD1 for D (5 bases). CDR1 and CDR2 (germline): SGDLS, YYNGEE. Trimming cost V 4 bases and J 3 bases, with 8 bases left between them. This CDR3 region has 12 residues. The CDR3 protein is CASSRTLYEQYF. CDR3 nucleotide sequence: TGTGCCAGCAGCAGGACACTCTACGAGCAGTACTTC.

This clone showed up just once. This chain connects TRBV27 to TRBJ2-1; D is unresolved. The CDR3 is made up of 15 amino acids. The germline V and J ends were trimmed by 2 bases and 7 bases, with 15 bases remaining between them. Germline-derived CDR1 and CDR2 are MNHEY and SMNVEV (reference sequence). CDR3 in amino acids: CASSLQAAGSNEQFF. As DNA, the CDR3 is TGTGCCAGCAGTTTACAGGCCGCTGGGTCGAATGAGCAGTTCTTC.

The chain joins TRBV27 to TRBJ2-5; 7 bases line up with TRBD2. J lost 3 bases, V lost 3 bases, and 7 bases had no gene match. Germline CDR1 and CDR2: MNHEY and SMNVEV (reference sequence). The CDR3 is 15 residues long. Here the CDR3 reads CASSFLGRAEETQYF. The CDR3 bases are TGTGCCAGCAGTTTTCTTGGGAGGGCTGAAGAGACCCAGTACTTC.

The chain combines TRBV6-1 with TRBJ2-5; possibly TRBD2 for D (5 bases). V shed 5 bases and J shed 7 bases, with 17 bases lying between them. Germline CDR1 MNHNS, CDR2 SASEGT. The CDR3 is 14 residues long. CDR3 sequence (DNA): TGTGCCAGCAGTCCGAGGGCGGATGCCCGGACCCAGTACTTC. Amino acid sequence: CASSPRADARTQYF.

The chain has TRBV15 and TRBJ2-7, with 10 bases fitting TRBD2. Germline assignment: CDR1 LNHNV and CDR2 YYDKDF (reference sequence). Unmatched junction bases numbered 11, after V lost 0 bases and J lost 3 bases. The CDR3 has 18 amino acids. CDR3 DNA: TGTGCCACCAGCAGAGAGTGGGCTAGCGGGAGAGTAATCTACGAGCAGTACTTC. Protein: CATSREWASGRVIYEQYF.

This chain joins TRBV2 and TRBJ1-3; 9 bases map to TRBD1. Germline CDR1 SNHLY, CDR2 FYNNEI. The ends lost 7 bases at V and 4 bases at J; junction bases unmatched: 8. The length of the CDR3 is 15 residues. CDR3 DNA sequence: TGTGCCAGCATGATACAGGGGGCGCAGGGAAACACCATATATTTT. Translating it yields CASMIQGAQGNTIYF.

This clone was observed once. This sequence joins TRBV9 and TRBJ2-3; TRBD1 agrees at 7 bases. The germline CDR1 and CDR2 sequences are SGDLS and YYNGEE. Unmatched junction bases numbered 9, after V lost 3 bases and J lost 5 bases. This CDR3 contains 15 residues. CDR3 sequence: CASSAQGGLLDTQYF. CDR3 DNA sequence: TGTGCCAGCAGCGCGCAAGGGGGCTTATTAGATACGCAGTATTTT.

Only one count was recorded for this clone. CDR3 loop: CASSPMSLAEQYF. The CDR3 region has the DNA TGTGCCAGCAGCCCAATGTCGTTAGCCGAGCAGTACTTC. The V and J genes are TRBV7-9 and TRBJ2-7; D unclear. Germline assignment: CDR1 SEHNR and CDR2 FQNEAQ (reference sequence). The CDR3 has 13 residues. Trimming removed 5 bases from V and 6 bases from J, with 14 bases in between.

The rearrangement uses TRBV27 and TRBJ2-5, with D possibly TRBD2 on 6 matching bases. Germline CDR1 is MNHEY and CDR2 is SMNVEV (reference sequence). The CDR3 runs 12 residues. The germline V and J ends were trimmed by 7 bases and 4 bases, with 10 bases remaining between them. As DNA, the CDR3 is TGTGCCAGCATAGGTAGCGGAGAGACCCAGTACTTC. Encoded protein: CASIGSGETQYF.

V usage is TRBV5-4 and J usage is TRBJ1-1; D call uncertain. The V gene lost 4 bases and the J gene lost 6 bases, with 13 bases spanning the gap. Germline V gives CDR1 SGHNT, CDR2 YYREEE (reference sequence). The CDR3 consists of 13 residues. The CDR3 loop is CASSRSQESEAFF. CDR3 nucleotide sequence: TGTGCCAGCAGCAGATCGCAGGAATCTGAAGCTTTCTTT.

The gene calls are TRBV7-6 and TRBJ2-1; 13 bases are a match to TRBD2. This CDR3 has 17 residues. CDR1 is SGHVS, CDR2 FNYEAQ, per germline. V lost 5 bases to trimming and J lost 3 bases; unmatched junction nucleotides: 7. The CDR3 DNA reads as TGTGCCAGCAGCCCGCAACTAGCGGGGGGGCTCTACAATGAGCAGTTCTTC. Translating it yields CASSPQLAGGLYNEQFF.

The rearrangement links TRBV5-1 to TRBJ2-7; TRBD1 is a possible D gene (6 bases). The CDR3 runs 15 residues. V dropped 1 base and J dropped 2 bases, with 13 bases sitting between them. Germline values: CDR1 SGHRS, CDR2 YFSETQ. CDR3 coding DNA: TGCGCCAGCAGCTTGAGCCGGACAGAGCCCTACGAGCAGTACTTC. Translating it yields CASSLSRTEPYEQYF.

This clone was counted once. J is TRBJ2-7 and V is TRBV6-1; TRBD2 agrees at 7 bases. The CDR3 length is 13 residues. V shed 8 bases and J 4 bases; nucleotides not matched to a gene: 8. Per germline, CDR1 MNHNS and CDR2 SASEGT. The CDR3 DNA reads TGTGCCAGCCGGGCGGGGGTTAGTTACGAGCAGTACTTC. As protein: CASRAGVSYEQYF.

The table lists this clone with a count of one. V and J are TRBV5-1 and TRBJ2-3; TRBD2 matches at 7 bases. The length of the CDR3 is 14 residues. V trimming: 4 bases; J trimming: 4 bases; junction bases outside the gene matches: 6. Germline assignment: CDR1 SGHRS and CDR2 YFSETQ. The CDR3 protein is CASSTRLAADTQYF. CDR3 bases: TGCGCCAGCAGCACGCGACTAGCTGCAGATACGCAGTATTTT.